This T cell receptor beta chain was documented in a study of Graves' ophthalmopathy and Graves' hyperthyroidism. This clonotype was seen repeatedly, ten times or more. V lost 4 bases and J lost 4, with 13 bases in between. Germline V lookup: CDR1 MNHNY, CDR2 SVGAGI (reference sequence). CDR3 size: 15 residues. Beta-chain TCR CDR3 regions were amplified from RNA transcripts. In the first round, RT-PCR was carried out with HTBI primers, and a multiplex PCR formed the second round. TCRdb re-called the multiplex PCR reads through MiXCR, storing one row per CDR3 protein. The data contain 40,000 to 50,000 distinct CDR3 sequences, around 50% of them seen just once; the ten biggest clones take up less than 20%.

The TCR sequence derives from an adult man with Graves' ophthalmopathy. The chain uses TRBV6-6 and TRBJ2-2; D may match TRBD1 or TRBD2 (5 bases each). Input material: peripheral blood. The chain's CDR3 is CASSSDGAPTGELFF. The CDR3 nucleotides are TGTGCCAGCAGTTCTGACGGGGCGCCCACCGGGGAGCTGTTTTTT.